This is a list of T cell receptor beta chains from one sample in a study of CXCR3-negative and CXCR3-positive naive CD8 T cells. TCRdb re-called the 5' RACE reads and catalogs CDR3 proteins one per entry, DNA excluded. This sample contains about 45,000 distinct CDR3 sequences. The sample taken for sequencing was memory CD8+ T cells from blood. Receptor source: a human donor in good health. Some clones in this sample may be carry-over from other donors' samples. CDR3s include the opening cysteine and the closing phenylalanine or tryptophan. Clone size, where shown, is once, few, many, or a class for clones that have expanded.

>TRBJ2-1|-|TRBV11-3
CASSLVIQAEQFF
>TRBJ2-3|-|TRBV7-8
CASSLDPYPDTQYF
>TRBJ1-1|-|TRBV20-1
CSARETGPEAFF
>TRBJ2-3|medium-sized|TRBV6-4
CASSDYSTDTQYF
>TRBJ2-6|-|TRBV10-3
CAISEGGQVISGANVLTF
>TRBJ1-5|-|TRBV20-1
CSARDGDIIQPQHF
>TRBJ2-7|-|TRBV6-2/TRBV6-3
CAAGAGSSYEQYF
>TRBJ2-1|-|TRBV6-5
CASSYSSWGEQFF
>TRBJ1-1|-|TRBV20-1
CSARVDRGVTEAFF
>TRBJ1-2|-|TRBV12-3/TRBV12-4
CASSLQGLHHF
>TRBJ2-1|-|TRBV6-5
CASNPQGEAYNEQFF
>TRBJ1-6|-|TRBV3-1
CASSQEDNRVAPLHF
>TRBJ2-3|-|TRBV2
CASSETEEAGGPLRDTQYF
>TRBJ2-1|-|TRBV10-3
CAISGTSGRSYNEQFF
>TRBJ2-7|-|TRBV4-3
CASSQDFPGANYEQYF
>TRBJ2-7|-|TRBV11-2
CASSFLLTYEQYF
>TRBJ2-7|-|TRBV21-1
CAIRLSTEQYF
>TRBJ2-3|-|TRBV7-3
CASSSGLAGDTQYF
>TRBJ2-7|-|TRBV11-2
CASSLFGGPYVQYF
>TRBJ2-4|-|TRBV6-6
CASRPPGQGNIQYF